The source of this T cell receptor beta chain is a study of radiotherapy plus CTLA-4 blockade in lung cancer. Study in general: Disease control was seen in around 31% of patients, objective responses in roughly 17%. Findings and limits, study-wide: Expansion in blood of tumor-derived TCR clones was seen after radiotherapy plus ipilimumab. It was early blood T cell clone dynamics, with interferon-beta, that reportedly best predicted response.

V was clipped by 0 bases and J by 3 bases, with 7 bases between them. The CDR3 totals 14 residues. Germline V gene lookup returns CDR1 SGHRS and CDR2 YFSETQ. As concerns this clone: No antigen is known for it.

Using immunoSEQ multiplex PCR, the repertoire was profiled, and TCRdb retains in-frame clones only, with some absent. The repertoire has roughly 80,000 clones, around 79% of them found once; the top ten carry 4%. The TCR sequence derives from a human donor with non-small cell lung cancer who had a partial response to radiotherapy plus ipilimumab. Some clones in this sample may be carry-over from other donors' samples. The sequences come from peripheral blood, collected from a patient treated with radiotherapy plus ipilimumab. This rearrangement joins TRBV5-1 to TRBJ2-1; D perhaps matches TRBD2 (6 bases). Here the CDR3 DNA reads TGCGCCAGCAGCTTGGGGGACTTCTACAATGAGCAGTTCTTC. Amino acids: CASSLGDFYNEQFF.